The clone carrying this T cell receptor (beta chain) has a handful of counts. The CDR3 is 13 residues long. The J segment lost 9 bases and the V segment lost 7 bases, leaving 6 bases of the junction unmatched. A TCRbeta library incorporating unique molecular identifiers was prepared. One entry per CDR3 protein, called by TCRdb with MiXCR from the PCR reads. The sample records some 590,000 distinct CDR3 sequences, 10% being singletons. The record originates from a study of T-cell reconstitution after alpha-beta-depleted transplantation in children. Sequencing was performed on PBMCs from the stem cell graft donor, taken from the stem cell graft. This rearrangement joins TRBV12-3 or TRBV12-4 to TRBJ2-1; TRBD2 agrees at 10 bases. The TCR originated in a human donor who donated a stem cell graft to a child with acute myeloid leukemia. CDR3 amino acids: CASTGSGRAEQFF. The CDR3 nucleotides are TGTGCCAGCACCGGCAGCGGGAGGGCTGAGCAGTTCTTC.